The 6 T cell receptor beta chains given below trace back to one sample, sequenced in a study of T cells in localized non-small cell lung cancer (dated by TCRdb to about 2020). The library was made by the immunoSEQ multiplex PCR assay. TCRdb provides this immuneACCESS table in a form limited to in-frame rearrangements. Some clones are lacking; in checked studies, under half of them reflect an unresolved V gene, and why the rest are absent is not known. This sample holds roughly 24,000 clones; roughly 90% were observed only once. Roughly a fifth of the sample lies in the top ten. The sequencing used peripheral blood, collected before any cancer treatment. The origin of the receptors is a man aged 35 to 69 with stage I squamous cell lung carcinoma.

The gene calls are TRBV5-7 and TRBJ1-5; no definite D call. TRBV5-7 is treated as an ORF (open reading frame) with a function not yet certain. This CDR3 has 12 amino acids. The V and J ends lost 6 bases and 10 bases respectively, with 14 bases between them. CDR3 loop: CASTSWGEPQHF. The CDR3 bases are TGTGCCAGCACCTCCTGGGGAGAACCCCAGCATTTT.

This clone was seen only once. The chain combines TRBV18 with TRBJ1-1, with 7 bases identical to TRBD1. The CDR3 loop spans 14 amino acids. V gave up 2 bases and J gave up 5 bases; unmatched junction bases: 5. The germline CDR1 and CDR2 sequences are KGHSH and LQKENI. The CDR3 protein is CASSPETGRTEAFF. Here the CDR3 DNA reads TGTGCCAGCTCACCAGAGACAGGGAGAACTGAAGCTTTCTTT.

V and J are TRBV25-1 and TRBJ2-7; 8 nucleotides line up with TRBD1. The junction had 13 bases not matched to a gene; V was cut back by 5 bases and J by 7 bases. The CDR3 is 15 amino acids. In germline, CDR1 is MGHDK, CDR2 SYGVNS. CDR3 region: CASSPGAGGLVEQYF. CDR3 DNA: TGTGCCAGCAGTCCCGGGGCAGGGGGCCTTGTGGAGCAGTACTTC.

The chain couples TRBV5-1 to TRBJ1-2, with TRBD1 matching 7 bases. CDR3 length: 14 residues. Per germline, CDR1 SGHRS and CDR2 YFSETQ. The V segment lost 4 bases and the J segment 3 bases; nucleotides outside the gene matches: 6. The CDR3 sequence: CASSHDRADYGYTF. The CDR3 nucleotides are TGCGCCAGCAGCCATGACAGGGCTGACTATGGCTACACCTTC. Together with reference TRBV5-1 and TRBJ1-2, the CDR3 gives the full variable domain: KAGVTQTPRYLIKTRGQQVTLSCSPISGHRSVSWYQQTPGQGLQFLFEYFSETQRNKGNFPGRFSGRQFSNSRSEMNVSTLELGDSALYLCASSHDRADYGYTFGSGTRLTVV.

The J gene is TRBJ1-5, the V gene TRBV5-1; no definite D call. V was clipped by 4 bases and J by 1 base, with 12 bases between them. This CDR3 spans 15 amino acids. Looked up from germline, CDR1 is SGHRS and CDR2 is YFSETQ. The CDR3 DNA is TGCGCCAGCAGCAGTGGCCTGGCCAGCAATCAGCCCCAGCATTTT. It encodes CASSSGLASNQPQHF. Looking up the rest from reference TRBV5-1 and TRBJ1-5 gives the full variable domain: KAGVTQTPRYLIKTRGQQVTLSCSPISGHRSVSWYQQTPGQGLQFLFEYFSETQRNKGNFPGRFSGRQFSNSRSEMNVSTLELGDSALYLCASSSGLASNQPQHFGDGTRLSIL.

The chain couples TRBV7-9 to TRBJ2-1; D unclear. The CDR3 sequence is 15 residues long. Germline assignment: CDR1 SEHNR and CDR2 FQNEAQ (reference sequence). Trimming left V 4 bases short and J 0 bases short, with 10 bases between. CDR3 protein: CASSSEGSSYNEQFF. For the CDR3, the DNA is TGTGCCAGCAGCTCCGAAGGTTCCTCCTACAATGAGCAGTTCTTC.